These T cell receptor beta chains were read from a single sample in a study of monozygotic twins with inflammatory bowel disease. TCRdb re-called the 5' RACE reads and shows each CDR3 protein once, DNA omitted. The sample totals approximately 340,000 distinct CDR3 sequences. Material: blood. These receptors originate from a human donor with ulcerative colitis or Crohn's disease, or a healthy co-twin of an affected twin (not recorded which). Both conserved end residues are part of each CDR3.

j_gene: TRBJ2-6; v_gene: TRBV3-1; CDR3aa: CASSPQGANVLTF
j_gene: TRBJ1-2; v_gene: TRBV4-1; CDR3aa: CASSQENYGYTF
j_gene: TRBJ1-5; v_gene: TRBV20-1; CDR3aa: CSARGTSGGYNQPQHF
j_gene: TRBJ2-2; v_gene: TRBV28; CDR3aa: CASSLGGAGAGELFF
j_gene: TRBJ2-1; v_gene: TRBV27; CDR3aa: CASSLLVARYNEQFF
j_gene: TRBJ2-7; v_gene: TRBV12-3/TRBV12-4; CDR3aa: CASSWDSYEQYF
j_gene: TRBJ2-5; v_gene: TRBV20-1; CDR3aa: CSAEPDRGETQYF
j_gene: TRBJ2-7; v_gene: TRBV5-1; CDR3aa: CASSFEIRAPTYEQYF
j_gene: TRBJ1-6; v_gene: TRBV28; CDR3aa: CASSLLMVSRTGTNFDSPLHF
j_gene: TRBJ2-2; v_gene: TRBV12-3/TRBV12-4; CDR3aa: CASTGTSGSGMNGELFF
j_gene: TRBJ2-2; v_gene: TRBV12-3/TRBV12-4; CDR3aa: CASSLLAGRGTGELFF
j_gene: TRBJ1-3; v_gene: TRBV5-1; CDR3aa: CASSPGDRGRSGNTIYF
j_gene: TRBJ1-1; v_gene: TRBV28; CDR3aa: CASSLGGTDWMMNTEAFF
j_gene: TRBJ2-7; v_gene: TRBV20-1; CDR3aa: CSAPITGIYEQYF
j_gene: TRBJ2-5; v_gene: TRBV5-1; CDR3aa: CASSSGLARAETQYF
j_gene: TRBJ2-7; v_gene: TRBV7-2; CDR3aa: CASSIKTGIYEQYF
j_gene: TRBJ1-5; v_gene: TRBV20-1; CDR3aa: CSGHVRGGNQPQHF
j_gene: TRBJ1-1; v_gene: TRBV12-3/TRBV12-4; CDR3aa: CASRKGQLNTEAFF
j_gene: TRBJ2-7; v_gene: TRBV5-1; CDR3aa: CASTLRGQRILRDYEQYF
j_gene: TRBJ2-1; v_gene: TRBV7-2; CDR3aa: CASSQGGQLSYNEQFF
j_gene: TRBJ2-1; v_gene: TRBV5-1; CDR3aa: CASSSRPDISYNEQFF
j_gene: TRBJ1-2; v_gene: TRBV6-6; CDR3aa: CASTSRGGNGYTF
j_gene: TRBJ1-3; v_gene: TRBV27; CDR3aa: CASRWPLGHSGNTIYF
j_gene: TRBJ1-1; v_gene: TRBV6-2/TRBV6-3; CDR3aa: CASSYSILAGVTEAFF
j_gene: TRBJ1-5; v_gene: TRBV11-2; CDR3aa: CASSLGLESHQPQHF
j_gene: TRBJ1-6; v_gene: TRBV11-2; CDR3aa: CASSPRWVSGSYNSPLHF
j_gene: TRBJ2-2; v_gene: TRBV6-4; CDR3aa: CASSRQGGTGELFF
j_gene: TRBJ2-7; v_gene: TRBV27; CDR3aa: CASRLSTNSYEQYF
j_gene: TRBJ2-1; v_gene: TRBV3-1; CDR3aa: CASRPTSWAKNEQFF
j_gene: TRBJ1-1; v_gene: TRBV6-2/TRBV6-3; CDR3aa: CASSYTRRTEAFF
j_gene: TRBJ1-4; v_gene: TRBV5-1; CDR3aa: CASSLEPTGGINEKLFF
j_gene: TRBJ2-6; v_gene: TRBV5-4; CDR3aa: CASSLGPPVAGDSSGANVLTF
j_gene: TRBJ2-7; v_gene: TRBV2; CDR3aa: CASSEQGYEQYF
j_gene: TRBJ1-2; v_gene: TRBV5-1; CDR3aa: CASSLAGVGQYYGYTF
j_gene: TRBJ2-6; v_gene: TRBV6-2/TRBV6-3; CDR3aa: CASSYSLAGGGRTGANVLTF
j_gene: TRBJ1-5; v_gene: TRBV6-1; CDR3aa: CASSGHQGTSNQPQHF
j_gene: TRBJ2-5; v_gene: TRBV7-8; CDR3aa: CASSLGRVVETQYF
j_gene: TRBJ1-6; v_gene: TRBV12-3/TRBV12-4; CDR3aa: CASRPWSNSPLHF
j_gene: TRBJ2-5; v_gene: TRBV5-1; CDR3aa: CASSFGAQETQYF
j_gene: TRBJ2-1; v_gene: TRBV29-1; CDR3aa: CSVEWIVLGLSYNEQFF
j_gene: TRBJ2-3; v_gene: TRBV24-1; CDR3aa: CATSDLRGGIPTDTQYF
j_gene: TRBJ2-7; v_gene: TRBV3-1; CDR3aa: CASSLPGREQYF
j_gene: TRBJ1-5; v_gene: TRBV6-2/TRBV6-3; CDR3aa: CASSYQGWAQPQHF
j_gene: TRBJ1-1; v_gene: TRBV4-1; CDR3aa: CASSYNSENTEAFF
j_gene: TRBJ1-1; v_gene: TRBV12-3/TRBV12-4; CDR3aa: CASSPTQEAFF